These 3 T cell receptor beta chains came from one sample sequenced in a study of OX40 agonist ivuxolimab in advanced cancers. The protocol was immunoSEQ multiplex PCR, while the TCRdb copy is restricted to in-frame clones and leaves out a portion. Among about 100,000 clones listed, roughly 90% were seen once. Material: CD4+ or CD8+ T cells sorted from blood, obtained in a trial of the OX40 agonist ivuxolimab. Source of these receptors: an adult with an advanced solid tumor such as melanoma, head and neck, liver or kidney cancer.

The V call is TRBV6-6, the J call TRBJ1-2; D may be TRBD1 (6 bases). V lost 10 bases and J lost 4, with 22 bases in between. This CDR3 contains 15 residues. The germline V gene encodes CDR1 MNHNY and CDR2 SVGAGI (reference sequence). The CDR3 protein is CATTPSRGIVYGYTF. Here the CDR3 DNA reads TGTGCCACCACCCCGAGTAGGGGGATTGTCTATGGCTACACCTTC.

This clone occurred once. The chain combines TRBV15 with TRBJ2-2; no clear D. Trimming removed 0 bases from V and 5 bases from J, with 7 bases in between. This CDR3 contains 14 residues. Germline V gene lookup returns CDR1 LNHNV and CDR2 YYDKDF (reference sequence). The CDR3 nucleotides read TGTGCCACCAGCAGAGACAAGGCAACCGGGGAGCTGTTTTTT. This sequence encodes CATSRDKATGELFF.

The chain joins TRBV6-5 to TRBJ1-3; D unresolved. Germline CDR1 and CDR2: MNHEY and SVGAGI. Trimming cost V 6 bases and J 4 bases, with 4 bases left between them. The CDR3 extends over 11 amino acids. The CDR3 sequence is CASRSGNTIYF. In DNA, the CDR3 is TGTGCCAGCAGGTCGGGAAACACCATATATTTT.